These T cell receptor beta chains were read from a single sample in a study of T cell responses to AZD1222 COVID-19 vaccine. The table came from immunoSEQ multiplex PCR; TCRdb's copy has only in-frame clones and leaves some out. The sample lists 130,000 or so clones, more than 85% seen once, with 3.1% in the top ten. Material: peripheral blood, obtained on day 0 of AZD1222 vaccination. The receptors derive from an adult in good health. Each CDR3 is given with its conserved first and last residue. D genes are given only for firm matches.

D gene: NA; V gene: TRBV6-2/TRBV6-3; CDR3 protein: CASSFTGSYEQYF
D gene: NA; V gene: TRBV6-5; CDR3 protein: CASKQGDLMNTEAFF
D gene: NA; V gene: TRBV2; CDR3 protein: CASGDPGAVGQPQHF
D gene: NA; V gene: TRBV6-6; CDR3 protein: CASSYFGQEYGYTF
D gene: TRBD1; V gene: TRBV6-6; CDR3 protein: CASSKRQGGNSYEQYF
D gene: TRBD1; V gene: TRBV10-3; CDR3 protein: CAISRQGESSGNTIYF
D gene: NA; V gene: TRBV6-5; CDR3 protein: CASGGAGIDEKLFF
D gene: TRBD2; V gene: TRBV2; CDR3 protein: CASIFAGDNEQFF
D gene: TRBD1; V gene: TRBV7-8; CDR3 protein: CASSLRGRPIPETGELFF
D gene: TRBD2; V gene: TRBV19; CDR3 protein: CASSNSRRTMGTSGLYNEQFF
D gene: NA; V gene: TRBV20-1; CDR3 protein: CSAASGEQYF
D gene: NA; V gene: TRBV5-1; CDR3 protein: CASSAPGANVLTF
D gene: TRBD2; V gene: TRBV6-6; CDR3 protein: CASSSTSSQETQYF
D gene: TRBD2; V gene: TRBV7-7; CDR3 protein: CASSPNRAGGVTDTQYF
D gene: NA; V gene: TRBV7-9; CDR3 protein: CASSLLRSGAGGYTF
D gene: TRBD2; V gene: TRBV18; CDR3 protein: CASSPSGRSYEQYF
D gene: TRBD1; V gene: TRBV19; CDR3 protein: CASSGGTGGEETQYF
D gene: NA; V gene: TRBV5-5; CDR3 protein: CASSPGVGHSPLHF
D gene: NA; V gene: TRBV7-2; CDR3 protein: CASSIRVAYNSPLHF
D gene: NA; V gene: TRBV6-5; CDR3 protein: CASRDPGAFGNTIYF
D gene: NA; V gene: TRBV28; CDR3 protein: CASSLSRVVGRRTDTQYF
D gene: NA; V gene: TRBV2; CDR3 protein: CASSINHGRLNTEAFF
D gene: NA; V gene: TRBV5-1; CDR3 protein: CASSLQGFGNQPQHF
D gene: NA; V gene: TRBV18; CDR3 protein: CASSPLQGSYNEQFF
D gene: NA; V gene: TRBV6-2/TRBV6-3; CDR3 protein: CASSRTGDGSPLHF
D gene: NA; V gene: TRBV7-2; CDR3 protein: CASSLVGVPNEKLFF
D gene: NA; V gene: TRBV29-1; CDR3 protein: CSVTLRQLLNTEAFF
D gene: TRBD1; V gene: TRBV6-1; CDR3 protein: CASSDWGITGGADGYTF
D gene: NA; V gene: TRBV2; CDR3 protein: CASGGLARLTDTQYF
D gene: NA; V gene: TRBV23-1; CDR3 protein: CASSQLESSYNEQFF
D gene: TRBD2; V gene: TRBV27; CDR3 protein: CASSEGASGRDEQFF
D gene: NA; V gene: TRBV7-3; CDR3 protein: CASSSTGLGETQYF
D gene: NA; V gene: TRBV28; CDR3 protein: CASNKSGASIYGYTF
D gene: NA; V gene: TRBV9; CDR3 protein: CASSLSGGTEAFF
D gene: TRBD1; V gene: TRBV28; CDR3 protein: CASRTGGDSGANVLTF
D gene: NA; V gene: TRBV28; CDR3 protein: CASSFIQGPDTQYF
D gene: TRBD2; V gene: TRBV3-1/TRBV3-2; CDR3 protein: CASSHGGREQYF
D gene: NA; V gene: TRBV11-3; CDR3 protein: CASSLGRANTEAFF
D gene: TRBD1; V gene: TRBV19; CDR3 protein: CASSGQTGGAEAFF
D gene: TRBD1; V gene: TRBV30; CDR3 protein: CAWSVQGEEPQHF
D gene: NA; V gene: TRBV28; CDR3 protein: CASTIRGGLGTEAFF
D gene: TRBD1; V gene: TRBV3-1/TRBV3-2; CDR3 protein: CASGVGDRLLGYGYTF
D gene: NA; V gene: TRBV9; CDR3 protein: CASSVGGGVGNEQFF
D gene: NA; V gene: TRBV28; CDR3 protein: CATHHPVRKKLFF
D gene: NA; V gene: TRBV4-1; CDR3 protein: CASSQDTGRGYTF
D gene: NA; V gene: TRBV28; CDR3 protein: CASSLSAQRGAIHQPQHF
D gene: NA; V gene: TRBV5-1; CDR3 protein: CASSLASIHTGELFF
D gene: NA; V gene: TRBV14; CDR3 protein: CASSLRLGRGSSEQYF
D gene: NA; V gene: TRBV24-1; CDR3 protein: CATSDPGRHEQFF
D gene: TRBD1; V gene: TRBV28; CDR3 protein: CASSTPHRGSYGYTF
D gene: TRBD1; V gene: TRBV10-3; CDR3 protein: CAISDPSAAGTGGEKYGYTF
D gene: NA; V gene: TRBV10-3; CDR3 protein: CAISEGGTLKPNYGYTF
D gene: TRBD2; V gene: TRBV19; CDR3 protein: CASSDPGGATETQYF
D gene: NA; V gene: TRBV2; CDR3 protein: CASSERTAFF
D gene: TRBD2; V gene: TRBV28; CDR3 protein: CASSLWVAGETNEQFF
D gene: NA; V gene: TRBV7-3; CDR3 protein: CASSLMAASYNEQFF
D gene: TRBD2; V gene: TRBV7-2; CDR3 protein: CASSLASGRREDTQYF
D gene: NA; V gene: TRBV24-1; CDR3 protein: CATSDSYNEQFF
D gene: TRBD1; V gene: TRBV5-1; CDR3 protein: CASSPPRGRLNTEAFF
D gene: NA; V gene: TRBV9; CDR3 protein: CASSRDYGYTF